This T cell receptor (beta chain) was obtained from a study of T cell responses to AZD1222 COVID-19 vaccine. Study-wide results and caveats: At baseline, just a handful of AZD1222 recipients tested seropositive. Two AZD1222 doses significantly raised spike-specific TCR breadth and depth over controls. Donors were chiefly white British, with a greater number of females, and clonal diversity was perhaps underestimated. Without day 14 samples, only post-peak T cell repertoires were studied.

This clone was recorded once. What it recognizes is unknown. The germline CDR1 and CDR2 sequences are SGHRS and YFSETQ. The CDR3 covers 13 residues. The germline V and J ends were trimmed by 0 bases and 10 bases, with 11 bases remaining between them. The repertoire was sequenced with immunoSEQ multiplex PCR; TCRdb's copy has only in-frame clones and lacks some. This sample carries tens of thousands of clones, around 81% of them seen once, and the ten largest clones take roughly 25%. This TCR derives from an adult who received the AZD1222 COVID-19 vaccine. Sequenced material: peripheral blood, taken 28 days after the second AZD1222 dose. This chain joins TRBV5-1 and TRBJ2-1, with a possible D match to TRBD1 (6 bases). CDR3 region: CASSLDRVDEQFF. Here the CDR3 DNA reads TGCGCCAGCAGCTTGGACAGGGTTGACGAGCAGTTCTTC. Full variable domain (remainder filled in from reference TRBV5-1 and TRBJ2-1): KAGVTQTPRYLIKTRGQQVTLSCSPISGHRSVSWYQQTPGQGLQFLFEYFSETQRNKGNFPGRFSGRQFSNSRSEMNVSTLELGDSALYLCASSLDRVDEQFFGPGTRLTVL.